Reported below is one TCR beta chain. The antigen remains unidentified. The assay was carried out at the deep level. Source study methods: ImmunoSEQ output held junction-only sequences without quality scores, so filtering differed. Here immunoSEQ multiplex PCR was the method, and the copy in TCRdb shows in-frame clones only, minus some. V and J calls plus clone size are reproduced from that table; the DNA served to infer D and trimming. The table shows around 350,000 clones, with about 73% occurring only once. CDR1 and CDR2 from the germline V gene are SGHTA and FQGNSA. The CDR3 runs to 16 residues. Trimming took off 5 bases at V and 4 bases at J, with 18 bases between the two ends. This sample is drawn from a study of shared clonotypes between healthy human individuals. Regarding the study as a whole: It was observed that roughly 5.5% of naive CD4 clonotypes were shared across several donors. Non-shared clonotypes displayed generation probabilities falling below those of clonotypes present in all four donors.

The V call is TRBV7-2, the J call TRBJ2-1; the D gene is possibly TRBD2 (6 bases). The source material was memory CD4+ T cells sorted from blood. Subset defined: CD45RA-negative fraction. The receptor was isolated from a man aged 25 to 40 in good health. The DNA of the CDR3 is TGTGCCAGCAGCAGTTTGTCCCGGGGGATTTACAATGAGCAGTTCTTC. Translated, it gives CASSSLSRGIYNEQFF.